The 29 T cell receptor beta chains listed next were all sequenced from one sample in a study of T-cell memory formation after mild COVID-19. Using its own MiXCR run on the 5' RACE reads, TCRdb lists one record per CDR3 protein. The sample shows approximately 440,000 distinct CDR3 sequences, around 20% of them seen only once. Input material: PBMCs or a T cell subset sorted from them (not recorded which). The receptors were sampled from an adult woman who had mild COVID-19 (a few samples of this study predate the infection). Cell type and time point are not known.

This clonotype was seen a handful of times. The chain joins TRBV19 to TRBJ1-1, with D unclear. Germline CDR1 LNHDA, CDR2 SQIVND (reference sequence). This CDR3 comprises 14 residues. V was trimmed by 4 bases and J by 7 bases, leaving 16 bases between them. In DNA, the CDR3 is TGTGCCAGTAGTACCTTAAGACCTCCGATTGAAGCTTTCTTT. This encodes CASSTLRPPIEAFF.

This clonotype was counted only a few times. The V and J genes are TRBV12-3 or TRBV12-4 and TRBJ2-1; D remains unclear. V was trimmed by 8 bases and J by 8 bases, leaving 13 bases between them. This CDR3 has 12 amino acids. Written as DNA, the CDR3 is TGTGCCAGCGCTGACGCTGAGGATGAGCAGTTCTTC. Translated: CASADAEDEQFF.

The chain has TRBV5-4 and TRBJ2-2, with no clear D. The V gene lost 2 bases and the J gene lost 1 base, with 9 bases spanning the gap. Germline V gene data show CDR1 as SGHNT and CDR2 as YYREEE (reference sequence). There are 15 residues in the CDR3. CDR3 in amino acids: CASSFARWNTGELFF. The DNA of the CDR3 is TGTGCCAGCAGCTTCGCTAGATGGAACACCGGGGAGCTGTTTTTT.

In this sample, this clonotype turned up many times. The chain links TRBV14 to TRBJ2-7, with a tentative D call TRBD2 (6 bases). This CDR3 is built from 13 residues. V lost 1 base, J lost 12 bases, and 16 bases lay in between. Germline V lookup: CDR1 SGHDN, CDR2 FVKESK. CDR3 in amino acids: CASSQGDRERRYF. The CDR3 DNA is TGTGCCAGCAGCCAAGGGGACCGGGAGAGGAGGTACTTC.

The chain recombines TRBV12-3 or TRBV12-4 with TRBJ2-2, with D possibly matching TRBD2 (5 bases). CDR3 length: 14 residues. Trimming cost V 7 bases and J 4 bases, with 13 bases left between them. In DNA, the CDR3 is TGTGCCAGCATCCTTGAGGGATTCACCGGGGAGCTGTTTTTT. This encodes CASILEGFTGELFF.

This chain joins TRBV5-1 and TRBJ2-5; 8 positions agree with TRBD1. V lost 4 bases, J lost 6 bases, and 11 bases stayed unmatched. This CDR3 spans 15 amino acids. Germline V CDR1 and CDR2: SGHRS, YFSETQ. CDR3 sequence reads: CASSNPGQEKQTQYF. The CDR3 coding sequence is TGCGCCAGCAGCAATCCGGGACAGGAGAAACAGACCCAGTACTTC.

The sample holds a few counts of this clonotype. The chain combines TRBV18 with TRBJ2-7; TRBD2 agrees at 7 bases. There are 15 residues in the CDR3. The germline gives CDR1 KGHSH, CDR2 LQKENI. With 2 bases clipped from V and 5 bases from J, the junction kept 9 bases outside the gene matches. The CDR3 loop is CASSPSEGGPDEQYF. The CDR3 DNA reads as TGTGCCAGCTCACCATCCGAGGGAGGGCCTGACGAGCAGTACTTC.

The sample holds a few counts of this clonotype. This chain joins TRBV4-1 and TRBJ2-7, with 13 bases lining up with TRBD2. This CDR3 is built from 18 residues. Trimming removed 4 bases from V and 5 bases from J; junction bases left unmatched: 14. In germline, CDR1 is MGHRA, CDR2 YSYEKL. The DNA for the CDR3 is TGCGCCAGCAGCCGCACGACTAGCGGGGGGCCCATAGTCCACGAGCAGTACTTC. Amino acid sequence: CASSRTTSGGPIVHEQYF.

This clonotype was seen more than once but under ten times. This chain connects TRBV5-1 to TRBJ2-1; tentatively, D is TRBD2 (5 bases). Between the trimmed V and J ends, which lost 0 bases and 4 bases, there was a span of 14 bases. The V gene's germline CDR1 is SGHRS and CDR2 YFSETQ. The CDR3 loop spans 16 amino acids. The CDR3 bases are TGCGCCAGCAGCTTGGGAGATAAACTAGGGTACAATGAGCAGTTCTTC. Its protein is CASSLGDKLGYNEQFF. The full variable domain, in which reference TRBV5-1 and TRBJ2-1 provide the parts outside the CDR3, is KAGVTQTPRYLIKTRGQQVTLSCSPISGHRSVSWYQQTPGQGLQFLFEYFSETQRNKGNFPGRFSGRQFSNSRSEMNVSTLELGDSALYLCASSLGDKLGYNEQFFGPGTRLTVL.

This clonotype was detected only a few times. V gene TRBV2 combines with J gene TRBJ2-2; 9 positions match TRBD2. Germline values: CDR1 SNHLY, CDR2 FYNNEI. The CDR3 has 18 residues. V shed 0 bases, J shed 6 bases, and the junction held 11 bases outside the gene matches. In DNA, the CDR3 is TGTGCCAGCAGTGAAGCTTGGGGGCTAGCGGGAAGGGCCGGGGAGCTGTTTTTT. Translated: CASSEAWGLAGRAGELFF.

The rearrangement links TRBV9 to TRBJ1-5; D is uncertain. CDR3 length equals 15 residues. Germline-derived CDR1 and CDR2 are SGDLS and YYNGEE. Trimming shortened V by 1 base and J by 3 bases, and 11 bases separated the two germline ends. DNA of the CDR3: TGTGCCAGCAGCGTACATGGAGGGCCCAATCAGCCCCAGCATTTT. Translated, it gives CASSVHGGPNQPQHF. Full variable domain (missing parts from reference TRBV9 and TRBJ1-5): DSGVTQTPKHLITATGQRVTLRCSPRSGDLSVYWYQQSLDQGLQFLIQYYNGEERAKGNILERFSAQQFPDLHSELNLSSLELGDSALYFCASSVHGGPNQPQHFGDGTRLSIL.

This chain's CDR3 is CSVERLDRASEAFF. The CDR3 nucleotides read TGCAGCGTTGAACGCCTAGACAGGGCTTCGGAAGCTTTCTTT. V is TRBV29-1 and J is TRBJ1-1; 7 bases map to TRBD1. This CDR3 spans 14 amino acids. V lost 2 bases to trimming and J lost 8 bases; unmatched junction nucleotides: 11. Germline CDR1 SQVTM, CDR2 ANQGSEA.

V usage is TRBV12-3 or TRBV12-4 and J usage is TRBJ2-7; perhaps D is TRBD1 or TRBD2 (5 bases each). This CDR3 contains 14 residues. Trimming took 5 bases from V and 0 from J, leaving 11 bases between them. CDR3 DNA: TGTGCCAGCAGTAACAGGAGGAGCTCCTACGAGCAGTACTTC. It encodes CASSNRRSSYEQYF.

V is TRBV20-1 and J is TRBJ2-5; D perhaps matches TRBD2 (6 bases). Trimming cost V 5 bases and J 2 bases, with 12 bases left between them. CDR3 length: 13 residues. Germline V gene sequence: CDR1 DFQATT, CDR2 SNEGSKA (reference sequence). CDR3 sequence (DNA): TGCAGTGCTTCCGGACGGGGGCAAGAGACCCAGTACTTC. Its protein product is CSASGRGQETQYF.

The J gene is TRBJ2-3, the V gene TRBV24-1; D gene uncertain. This CDR3 is 19 amino acids long. Trimming removed 1 base from V and 2 bases from J, with 21 bases in between. CDR1 and CDR2 from the germline V gene are KGHDR and SFDVKD. The chain's CDR3 is CATSDFLSSGEQNTDTQYF. The CDR3 bases are TGTGCCACCAGTGATTTTCTATCTTCAGGAGAACAGAACACAGATACGCAGTATTTT.

This sequence joins TRBV12-3 or TRBV12-4 and TRBJ1-1, with D uncertain. The CDR3 totals 17 residues. V was clipped by 7 bases and J by 1 base, with 22 bases between them. The CDR3 DNA is TGTGCCAGCATACTAACCGGGGTCCGTTACCCGAACACTGAAGCTTTCTTT. Its translation is CASILTGVRYPNTEAFF.

This clonotype was seen just once. The chain joins TRBV15 to TRBJ2-1, with a weak D call TRBD1 (5 bases). V was clipped by 1 base and J by 7 bases, with 8 bases between them. The germline CDR1 and CDR2 sequences are LNHNV and YYDKDF (reference sequence). This CDR3 is built from 13 residues. CDR3 sequence: CATSRGRVNEQFF. The CDR3 DNA is TGTGCCACCAGCAGAGGCAGGGTGAATGAGCAGTTCTTC.

The chain is built from TRBV7-2 and TRBJ2-1, with a tentative D call TRBD2 (6 bases). The CDR3 length is 17 residues. The V gene's germline CDR1 is SGHTA and CDR2 FQGNSA. Trimming removed 5 bases from V and 3 bases from J, with 20 bases in between. Written as DNA, the CDR3 is TGTGCCAGCAGCGAAGGGCGGGGTGAATCGGGCTACAATGAGCAGTTCTTC. Translated, it gives CASSEGRGESGYNEQFF.

This clonotype has more than one count but fewer than ten. The genes are TRBV4-1 and TRBJ2-7; D gene uncertain. V was trimmed by 0 bases and J by 10 bases, leaving 10 bases between them. Germline V gene sequence: CDR1 MGHRA, CDR2 YSYEKL. The CDR3 runs to 12 residues. The CDR3 loop reads CASSQDSSFQYF. The CDR3 DNA is TGCGCCAGCAGCCAAGATTCGTCGTTCCAGTACTTC.

The V and J genes are TRBV6-6 and TRBJ1-1; D gene uncertain. The CDR3 runs to 13 residues. V lost 2 bases and J lost 6, with 10 bases in between. Germline V gene sequence: CDR1 MNHNY, CDR2 SVGAGI (reference sequence). The CDR3 nucleotides are TGTGCCAGCAGTTACGCCTCTTTGGCTGAAGCTTTCTTT. Protein product: CASSYASLAEAFF.

V gene TRBV10-2 combines with J gene TRBJ2-2; 7 bases match TRBD2. The CDR3 is made up of 17 amino acids. CDR1 and CDR2 (germline): WSHSY, SAAADI. V lost 2 bases to trimming and J lost 3 bases; unmatched junction nucleotides: 9. CDR3 amino acids: CASSESLAEFYTGELFF. In nucleotides, the CDR3 is TGCGCCAGCAGTGAGAGTCTAGCGGAGTTCTACACCGGGGAGCTGTTTTTT.

The chain is built from TRBV6-2 or TRBV6-3 and TRBJ2-2; 7 bases agree with TRBD1. Germline V lookup: CDR1 MNHEY, CDR2 SVGEGT. V shed 6 bases, J shed 4 bases, and the junction held 2 bases outside the gene matches. This CDR3 spans 13 amino acids. CDR3 nucleotide sequence: TGTGCCAGCAGACAGGGGAGCACCGGGGAGCTGTTTTTT. Encoded protein: CASRQGSTGELFF.

This clonotype was counted only a few times. V gene TRBV7-9 combines with J gene TRBJ2-3, with D perhaps TRBD2 (6 bases). The CDR3 covers 16 residues. The V and J ends lost 2 bases and 3 bases respectively, with 15 bases between them. The V gene's germline CDR1 is SEHNR and CDR2 FQNEAQ (reference sequence). The CDR3 DNA is TGTGCCAGCAGCTTACCTCCGTCGGGAGTGACAGATACGCAGTATTTT. It translates to CASSLPPSGVTDTQYF.

This clonotype was seen more than once but under ten times. The gene calls are TRBV2 and TRBJ1-2, with a weak D call TRBD1 (5 bases). Germline CDR1 reads SNHLY; CDR2 reads FYNNEI. Trimming removed 3 bases at V and 11 bases at J, with 16 bases between. The CDR3 is 13 amino acids. The CDR3 loop is CASSEEGTNRYTF. The DNA of the CDR3 is TGTGCCAGCAGTGAGGAGGGGACCAATCGATACACCTTC.

This clonotype occurred a few times. The chain joins TRBV12-3 or TRBV12-4 to TRBJ2-1, with 13 bases identical to TRBD2. Germline trimming cut 8 bases from V and 7 bases from J; bases unmatched to any gene: 26. CDR3 size: 21 residues. The CDR3 region is CASGPQVLTSGGHPRGNEQFF. CDR3 nucleotides: TGTGCCAGCGGCCCTCAAGTGCTGACTAGCGGGGGGCACCCCAGAGGTAATGAGCAGTTCTTC.

V gene TRBV5-1 combines with J gene TRBJ2-3, with D perhaps given as TRBD1 or TRBD2 (5 bases each). With 4 bases removed from V and 3 bases from J, the gap between germline ends came to 15 bases. Germline loops: CDR1 SGHRS, CDR2 YFSETQ. The CDR3 consists of 15 residues. DNA for the CDR3: TGCGCCAGCAGCCATCAGGGTGAGGGAACAGATACGCAGTATTTT. It translates to CASSHQGEGTDTQYF.

Written as DNA, the CDR3 is TGTGCCAGCAGCCATCACAGGGACCAAGAGACCCAGTACTTC. This gives the protein CASSHHRDQETQYF. The genes are TRBV12-3 or TRBV12-4 and TRBJ2-5, with TRBD1 as a possible D gene (6 bases). The CDR3 consists of 14 residues. Trimming stripped 6 bases from V and 0 bases from J, with 11 bases between.

The genes are TRBV15 and TRBJ2-7; D is perhaps TRBD1 or TRBD2 (5 bases each). The CDR3 consists of 15 residues. Germline-derived CDR1 and CDR2 are LNHNV and YYDKDF (reference sequence). Trimming stripped 3 bases from V and 1 base from J, with 13 bases between. The CDR3 bases are TGTGCCACCAGCAGTTACAAGGGACCTTCCTACGAGCAGTACTTC. This encodes CATSSYKGPSYEQYF.

The chain combines TRBV4-1 with TRBJ2-1, with D tentatively TRBD2 (6 bases). The CDR3 sequence is 15 residues long. From germline, CDR1 is MGHRA and CDR2 YSYEKL. Trimming left V 2 bases short and J 6 bases short, with 14 bases between. The CDR3 sequence: CASSQPTSRANEQFF. In DNA form, the CDR3 reads TGCGCCAGCAGCCAACCAACTAGCCGGGCCAATGAGCAGTTCTTC.